This TCR beta chain was recovered during a study of technical replicates of blood from a handful of donors. Trimming shortened V by 2 bases and J by 4 bases, and 12 bases separated the two germline ends. The CDR3 sequence is 14 residues long. Germline CDR1 SGHTA, CDR2 FQGNSA. TCRdb keeps only in-frame clones here, not all; method: immunoSEQ multiplex PCR. Seen here are about 82,000 clones, around 94% observed once, and the top ten hold about 0.39%. The specimen was T cells isolated from PBMCs. This clonotype originated in a human donor in good health. This sequence joins TRBV7-2 and TRBJ2-7; possibly TRBD1 for D (5 bases). The CDR3 loop reads CASSLRQGNYEQYF. CDR3 DNA sequence: TGTGCCAGCAGCTTAAGGCAGGGTAATTACGAGCAGTACTTC.